The rows below give T cell receptor beta chains drawn from one sample of a study of blood T cell repertoires in COVID-19. TCRdb's table, derived via immunoSEQ multiplex PCR, lists solely in-frame clones and lacks some. The sample yields around 220,000 clones, more than 70% seen once. Specimen: PBMCs or T cells enriched from blood (not recorded which). These receptor sequences come from a woman in her thirties or forties with acute COVID-19. The CDR3 runs from the conserved cysteine through the conserved F or W. The D gene is left open where the match is weak. The size field is filled for only some rows; it gives once, few, many or a size class.

V gene	clone size	D gene	J gene	CDR3 DNA	CDR3 protein
TRBV6-6	.	TRBD1	TRBJ1-4	TGTGCCAGCATACGGGACAGGGGAGGGCTTAATGAAAAACTGTTTTTT	CASIRDRGGLNEKLFF
TRBV28	.	.	TRBJ1-4	TGTGCCAGCAGTCCCCAGGGGCACTATAATGAAAAACTGTTTTTT	CASSPQGHYNEKLFF
TRBV28	few	.	TRBJ1-4	TGTGCCAGCAGTTCGTCTGAGGAAAAACTGTTTTTT	CASSSSEEKLFF
TRBV27	few	TRBD1	TRBJ2-3	TGTGCCAGCAGTTCCCGACAGGGGGCTCGCACAGATACGCAGTATTTT	CASSSRQGARTDTQYF
TRBV4-3	.	.	TRBJ2-5	TGCGCCAGCAGCCAAGCCCTATTCGCGACCCAGTACTTC	CASSQALFATQYF
TRBV27	.	TRBD1	TRBJ1-1	TGTGCCAGCAGTTCTCCGACCGGGACAGGGTTAAGTGAAGCTTTCTTT	CASSSPTGTGLSEAFF
TRBV24-1	.	TRBD1	TRBJ2-5	TGTGCCACCAGTGATTACGGACAGGGAGAGACCCAGTACTTC	CATSDYGQGETQYF
TRBV5-1	.	.	TRBJ2-3	TGCGCCAGCACTGACCGGACTACCACAGATACGCAGTATTTT	CASTDRTTTDTQYF
TRBV7-2	.	.	TRBJ1-2	TGTGCCAGCAGCTTAACAGTATCCTATGGCTACACCTTC	CASSLTVSYGYTF
TRBV6-5	once	TRBD1	TRBJ1-6	TGTGCCAGCAGTTACTCGGGACAGGGAAATTCACCCCTCCACTTT	CASSYSGQGNSPLHF
TRBV30	.	TRBD2	TRBJ2-7	TGTGCCTGGAGCCTGTTCAGCGGGAGTAAGTACGAGCAGTACTTC	CAWSLFSGSKYEQYF
TRBV5-4	.	TRBD2	TRBJ2-1	TGTGCCAGCAGCTTGGGGGGAGGGGTGCCGAACAATGAGCAGTTCTTC	CASSLGGGVPNNEQFF
TRBV19	.	TRBD1	TRBJ1-1	TGTGCCAGTAGTATAGAAGCAGGGGGCGTAATTACCACTGAAGCTTTCTTT	CASSIEAGGVITTEAFF
TRBV5-4	.	TRBD2	TRBJ2-3	TGTGCCAGCAGCTTGCGAGTAACTAGCGGGAGAACAGATACGCAGTATTTT	CASSLRVTSGRTDTQYF
TRBV27	.	TRBD1	TRBJ1-6	TGTGCCAGCAGGCCGGGACAGAGGAATTCACCCCTCCACTTT	CASRPGQRNSPLHF
TRBV19	.	TRBD1	TRBJ1-1	TGTGCCAGTAGAACAGGGGGAAGGACTGAAGCTTTCTTT	CASRTGGRTEAFF
TRBV3-1/TRBV3-2	.	TRBD2	TRBJ2-7	TGTGCCAGCAGCCACCCGGAAAGAGGCGGGGGGTTCTCCTACGAGCAGTACTTC	CASSHPERGGGFSYEQYF
TRBV5-5	.	.	TRBJ1-4	TGTGCCAGCAGCTTGGTAGAGGGTCTGGGTGCGGTTGAAAAACTGTTTTTT	CASSLVEGLGAVEKLFF
TRBV28	.	TRBD1	TRBJ2-7	TGTGCCAGCCGAAGGGACAGCTACGAGCAGTACTTC	CASRRDSYEQYF
TRBV29-1	.	TRBD2	TRBJ2-3	TGCAGCGGGGTAGCGGCGGGGGAGACAGATACGCAGTATTTT	CSGVAAGETDTQYF
TRBV28	.	.	TRBJ1-2	TGTGCCAGCAGTTTATCGTCAGGGCGTAACTATGGCTACACCTTC	CASSLSSGRNYGYTF
TRBV27	.	TRBD1	TRBJ2-7	TGTGCCAGCAGATGGGACAGGGTGTCGTACGAGCAGTACTTC	CASRWDRVSYEQYF
TRBV7-9	once	.	TRBJ2-5	TGTGCCAGAGGGGATATTGCGGAGGGGACCAGGGCGCAAGAGACCCAGTACTTC	CARGDIAEGTRAQETQYF
TRBV6-5	.	TRBD2	TRBJ2-1	TGTGCCAGCAGTTACTCTCCGGGGGGGTCTAACAATGAGCAGTTCTTC	CASSYSPGGSNNEQFF
TRBV28	.	.	TRBJ1-1	TGTGCCAGCAGACGACAGATGAACACTGAAGCTTTCTTT	CASRRQMNTEAFF
TRBV5-6	.	.	TRBJ1-2	TGTGCCAGCAGCCGAGGCCGAAACGGATATGTCTACACCTTC	CASSRGRNGYVYTF
TRBV5-5	.	.	TRBJ2-3	TGTGCCAGCAGCTTGGCAGGGCCGTCAGATACGCAGTATTTT	CASSLAGPSDTQYF
TRBV10-3	.	.	TRBJ1-2	TGTGCCATCAGCTCATTCGGGGGGCTGGACTATGGCTACACCTTC	CAISSFGGLDYGYTF
TRBV28	.	.	TRBJ1-2	TGTGCCAGCAGTTTAGCGGATTATGGCTACACCTTC	CASSLADYGYTF
TRBV18	once	TRBD2	TRBJ2-7	TGTGCCAGCTCACCGACTAGCGGGGCCTACGAGCAGTACTTC	CASSPTSGAYEQYF
TRBV9	.	.	TRBJ2-5	TGTGCCAGCAGCGTAGCTCCAGGGTTTGAGACCCAGTACTTC	CASSVAPGFETQYF
TRBV28	.	.	TRBJ1-5	TGTGCCAGCAGCCCTCCGGAGGGGAGGCAGCCCCAGCATTTT	CASSPPEGRQPQHF
TRBV19	few	.	TRBJ1-4	TGTGCCAGTAGTCCGACAGCAACTAATGAAAAACTGTTTTTT	CASSPTATNEKLFF
TRBV11-2	few	.	TRBJ2-1	TGTGCCAGCAGCTCGATCACTAGTTCCAATGAGCAGTTCTTC	CASSSITSSNEQFF
TRBV25-1	.	.	TRBJ2-6	TGTGCCAGCAGTGACCAGACAGCCTCTGGGGCCAACGTCCTGACTTTC	CASSDQTASGANVLTF
TRBV24-1	.	TRBD2	TRBJ2-5	TGTGCCACCGCGGGGGGGGCGGAGACCCAGTACTTC	CATAGGAETQYF
TRBV4-1	once	TRBD1	TRBJ1-2	TGCGCCAGCAGCCAGGGACGGACAGGCCACACCTTC	CASSQGRTGHTF
TRBV5-1	few	.	TRBJ1-1	TGCGCCAGCAGCTTGGCCCCGGGCAGGGGATCGGGAATTGAAGCTTTCTTT	CASSLAPGRGSGIEAFF
TRBV11-3	.	.	TRBJ1-6	TGTGCCAGCAGCTTAGGACAAAATTCACCCCTCCACTTT	CASSLGQNSPLHF
TRBV28	.	TRBD2	TRBJ2-3	TGTGCCAGCAGGATTAGCGGGTACCTCACAGATACGCAGTATTTT	CASRISGYLTDTQYF
TRBV27	once	TRBD2	TRBJ2-1	TGTGCCAGCAGTTCCCGGAAGCGGGAGTTCCAGTTCTTC	CASSSRKREFQFF
TRBV5-6	.	.	TRBJ1-2	TGTGCCAGCAGCTTGTTGGGGGCTGGCCATGGCTACACCTTC	CASSLLGAGHGYTF
TRBV5-8	once	.	TRBJ2-2	TGTGCCAGCAGCTTGGGGCTGATTGGGGAGCTGTTTTTT	CASSLGLIGELFF
TRBV20-1	.	.	TRBJ2-3	TGCAGTGCTAGTCATCGGGAGACAGATACGCAGTATTTT	CSASHRETDTQYF
TRBV6-1	few	.	TRBJ2-2	TGTGCCAGCAGTGAAGTAGGCAGGGTCTCCGGGGAGCTGTTTTTT	CASSEVGRVSGELFF
TRBV4-3	.	.	TRBJ2-5	TGCGCCAGCAGCCCACGGGTGGAAGGACAAGAGACCCAGTACTTC	CASSPRVEGQETQYF
TRBV7-2	.	.	TRBJ2-3	TGTGCCAGCAGCTTAGCGCCAGGTGCGGGCCTTCCCAGCACAGATACGCAGTATTTT	CASSLAPGAGLPSTDTQYF
TRBV5-1	few	TRBD1	TRBJ1-1	TGCGCCAGCAGCTTACAGGGGGCGAGCACTGAAGCTTTCTTT	CASSLQGASTEAFF
TRBV5-6	.	.	TRBJ1-4	TGTGCCAGCAGTTTGACGACAGGACGCCTAGGGAATGAAAAACTGTTTTTT	CASSLTTGRLGNEKLFF